Sequencing of this T cell receptor (beta chain) was carried out in a study of cytomegalovirus exposure and HLA in healthy donors. Turning to the study itself: Caucasian-associated ancestry cluster membership applied to approximately 81% of some 400 genotyped donors.

Whole-study findings and limits: Solely CMV serostatus was available to characterize immune exposure. Cytomegalovirus association was assigned to over 150 TCR beta chains.

Details on this clone: No antigen is known for it. The sample has other DNA sequences that encode this CDR3 too.

Germline V gene data show CDR1 as MGHDK and CDR2 as SYGVNS. There are 12 residues in the CDR3. The V gene lost 8 bases and the J gene lost 2 bases, with 9 bases spanning the gap. The PCR ran on 60 Vbeta and 13 Jbeta primers. Measured with immunoSEQ multiplex PCR; TCRdb has only the in-frame clones, and not every one. The table lists 100,000 to 150,000 clones, about two thirds of them singletons, with around 3.7% in the top ten. The origin of this receptor is a man younger than 40 in good health and CMV-seronegative. The sample comprised PBMCs. The gene calls are TRBV25-1 and TRBJ1-1; maybe TRBD1 (5 bases). CDR3 DNA sequence: TGTGCCAGCCGGGGGGGTAACACTGAAGCTTTCTTT. Encoded protein: CASRGGNTEAFF.